The present entry profiles one T cell receptor (beta chain) with its context. Its specificity is not known. With 2 bases removed from V and 6 bases from J, the gap between germline ends came to 13 bases. The CDR3 contains 15 residues. From germline, CDR1 is SGHNT and CDR2 YENEEA. Some clones are missing from TCRdb's copy, which holds only in-frame ones; the method was immunoSEQ multiplex PCR. This table has roughly 130,000 clones, 88% appearing once. This entry comes from a study of radiation and T cells in renal cell carcinoma. Study overall: Nephrectomy followed 15 Gy stereotactic body radiation by 4 weeks.

Findings and limits, study-wide: Top tumor clonotypes rose in blood 2 weeks post-radiation, then contracted.

Time point indicated: blood 2 weeks post-SBRT. The sample's treatment: 15 Gy SBRT to primary tumor, nephrectomy 4 weeks later. Blood was sampled at baseline, 2 weeks and 4 weeks after SBRT. The patient's renal cell carcinoma had clear cell pathology. The chain uses TRBV11-3 and TRBJ2-2; D assignment may be TRBD1 or TRBD2 (6 bases each). This receptor was identified in a woman in her 70s with renal cell carcinoma. The sequencing here drew on blood, taken from a patient whose treatment included radiotherapy and nephrectomy. CDR3 region: CASSLPQGRPGELFF. In DNA form, the CDR3 reads TGTGCCAGCAGCTTACCCCAGGGGAGGCCCGGGGAGCTGTTTTTT.